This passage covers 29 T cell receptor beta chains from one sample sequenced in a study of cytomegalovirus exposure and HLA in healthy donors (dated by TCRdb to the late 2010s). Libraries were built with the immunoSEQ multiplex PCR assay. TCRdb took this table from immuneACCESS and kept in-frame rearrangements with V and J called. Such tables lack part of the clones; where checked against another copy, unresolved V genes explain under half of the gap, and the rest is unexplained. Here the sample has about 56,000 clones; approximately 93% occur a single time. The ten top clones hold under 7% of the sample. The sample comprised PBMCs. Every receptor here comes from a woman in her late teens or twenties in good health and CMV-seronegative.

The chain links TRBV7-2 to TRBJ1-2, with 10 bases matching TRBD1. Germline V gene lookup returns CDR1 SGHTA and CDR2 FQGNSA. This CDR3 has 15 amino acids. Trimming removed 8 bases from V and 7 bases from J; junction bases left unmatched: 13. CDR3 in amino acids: CASATFGQGESGYTF. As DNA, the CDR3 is TGTGCCAGCGCTACGTTTGGACAGGGGGAATCTGGCTACACCTTC.

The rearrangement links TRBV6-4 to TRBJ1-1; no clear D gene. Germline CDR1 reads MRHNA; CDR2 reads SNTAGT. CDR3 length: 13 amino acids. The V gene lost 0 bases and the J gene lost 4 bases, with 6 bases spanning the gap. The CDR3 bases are TGTGCCAGCAGTGACTCGCCGGGCACTGAAGCTTTCTTT. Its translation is CASSDSPGTEAFF.

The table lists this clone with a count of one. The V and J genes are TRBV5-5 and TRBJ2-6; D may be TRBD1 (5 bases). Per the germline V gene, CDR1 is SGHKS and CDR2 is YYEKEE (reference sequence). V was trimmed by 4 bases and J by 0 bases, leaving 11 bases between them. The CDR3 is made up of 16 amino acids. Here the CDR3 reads CASSPRQSSGANVLTF. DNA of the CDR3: TGTGCCAGCAGCCCACGACAGTCCTCTGGGGCCAACGTCCTGACTTTC.

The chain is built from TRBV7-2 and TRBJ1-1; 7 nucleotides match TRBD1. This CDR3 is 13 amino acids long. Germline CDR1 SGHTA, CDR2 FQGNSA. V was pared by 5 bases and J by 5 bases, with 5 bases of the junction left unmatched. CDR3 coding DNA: TGTGCCAGCAGCCGTACAGGGGTGACTGAAGCTTTCTTT. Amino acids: CASSRTGVTEAFF.

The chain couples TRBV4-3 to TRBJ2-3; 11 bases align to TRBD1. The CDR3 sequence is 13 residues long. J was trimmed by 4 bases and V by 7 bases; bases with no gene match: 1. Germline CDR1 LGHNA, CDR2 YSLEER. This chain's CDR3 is CASMGQGADTQYF. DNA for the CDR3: TGCGCCAGCATGGGACAGGGGGCAGATACGCAGTATTTT.

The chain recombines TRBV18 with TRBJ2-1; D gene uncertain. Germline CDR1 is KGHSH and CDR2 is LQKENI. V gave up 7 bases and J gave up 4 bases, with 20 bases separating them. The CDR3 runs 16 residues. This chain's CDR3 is CASYLDTPTNYNEQFF. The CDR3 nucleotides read TGTGCCAGCTACTTGGATACTCCTACTAATTACAATGAGCAGTTCTTC.

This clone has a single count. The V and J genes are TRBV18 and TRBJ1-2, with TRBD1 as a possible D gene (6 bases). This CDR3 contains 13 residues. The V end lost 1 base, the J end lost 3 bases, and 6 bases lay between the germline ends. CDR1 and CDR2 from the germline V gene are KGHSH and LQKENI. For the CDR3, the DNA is TGTGCCAGCTCACCACAGGGGGACTATGGCTACACCTTC. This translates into CASSPQGDYGYTF.

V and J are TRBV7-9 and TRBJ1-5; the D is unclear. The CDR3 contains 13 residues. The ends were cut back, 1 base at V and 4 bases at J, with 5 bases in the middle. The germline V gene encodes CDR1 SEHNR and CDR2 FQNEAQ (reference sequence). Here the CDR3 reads CASSLGQNQPQHF. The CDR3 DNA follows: TGTGCCAGCAGCTTAGGGCAAAATCAGCCCCAGCATTTT.

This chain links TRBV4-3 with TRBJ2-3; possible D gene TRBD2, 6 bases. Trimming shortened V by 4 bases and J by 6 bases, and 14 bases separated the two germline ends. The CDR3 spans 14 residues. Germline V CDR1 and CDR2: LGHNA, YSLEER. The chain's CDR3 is CASSLTGGEDTQYF. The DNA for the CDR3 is TGCGCCAGCAGCCTCACCGGAGGGGAGGATACGCAGTATTTT.

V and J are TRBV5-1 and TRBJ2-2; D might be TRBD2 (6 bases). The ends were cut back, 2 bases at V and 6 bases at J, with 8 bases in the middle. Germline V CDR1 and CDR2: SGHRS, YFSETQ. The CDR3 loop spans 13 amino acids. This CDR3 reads CASSFRGSGELFF. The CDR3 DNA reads TGCGCCAGCAGCTTCCGGGGGTCCGGGGAGCTGTTTTTT. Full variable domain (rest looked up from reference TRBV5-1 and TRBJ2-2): KAGVTQTPRYLIKTRGQQVTLSCSPISGHRSVSWYQQTPGQGLQFLFEYFSETQRNKGNFPGRFSGRQFSNSRSEMNVSTLELGDSALYLCASSFRGSGELFFGEGSRLTVL.

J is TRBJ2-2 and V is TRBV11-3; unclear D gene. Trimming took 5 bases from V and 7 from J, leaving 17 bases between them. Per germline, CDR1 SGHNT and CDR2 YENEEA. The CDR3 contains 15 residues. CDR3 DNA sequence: TGTGCCAGCAGCCCAACTAACCTTGGCGGCGGGGAGCTGTTTTTT. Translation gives CASSPTNLGGGELFF.

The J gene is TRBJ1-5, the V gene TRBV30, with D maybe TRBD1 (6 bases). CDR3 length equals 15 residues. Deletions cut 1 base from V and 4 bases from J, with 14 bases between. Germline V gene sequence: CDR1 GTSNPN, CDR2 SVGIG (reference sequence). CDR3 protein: CAWSDSARGNQPQHF. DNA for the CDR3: TGTGCCTGGAGTGATTCGGCCAGGGGTAATCAGCCCCAGCATTTT.

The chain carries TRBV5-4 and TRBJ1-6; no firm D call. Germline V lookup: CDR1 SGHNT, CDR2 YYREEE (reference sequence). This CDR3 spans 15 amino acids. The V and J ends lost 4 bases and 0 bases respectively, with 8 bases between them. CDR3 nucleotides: TGTGCCAGCAGCCCCGGTTTCTCCTATAATTCACCCCTCCACTTT. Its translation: CASSPGFSYNSPLHF. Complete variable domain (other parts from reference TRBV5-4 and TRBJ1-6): ETGVTQSPTHLIKTRGQQVTLRCSSQSGHNTVSWYQQALGQGPQFIFQYYREEENGRGNFPPRFSGLQFPNYSSELNVNALELDDSALYLCASSPGFSYNSPLHFGNGTRLTVT.

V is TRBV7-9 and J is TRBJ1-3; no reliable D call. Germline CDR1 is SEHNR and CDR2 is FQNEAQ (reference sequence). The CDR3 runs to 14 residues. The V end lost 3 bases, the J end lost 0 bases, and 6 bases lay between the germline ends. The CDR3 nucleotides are TGTGCCAGCAGCTTCGGGAACTCTGGAAACACCATATATTTT. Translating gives CASSFGNSGNTIYF.

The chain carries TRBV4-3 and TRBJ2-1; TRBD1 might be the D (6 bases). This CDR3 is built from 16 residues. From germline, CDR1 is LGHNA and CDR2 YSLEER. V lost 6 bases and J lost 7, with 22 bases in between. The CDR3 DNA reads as TGCGCCAGCAGTCGCGAATGGACAGCCCTCCTTAATGAGCAGTTCTTC. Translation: CASSREWTALLNEQFF.

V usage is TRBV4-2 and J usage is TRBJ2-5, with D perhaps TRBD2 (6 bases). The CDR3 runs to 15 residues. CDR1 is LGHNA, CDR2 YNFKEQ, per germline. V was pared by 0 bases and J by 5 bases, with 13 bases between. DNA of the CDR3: TGTGCCAGCAGCCAAGATTTTGGCGGGGTCGAGACCCAGTACTTC. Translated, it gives CASSQDFGGVETQYF.

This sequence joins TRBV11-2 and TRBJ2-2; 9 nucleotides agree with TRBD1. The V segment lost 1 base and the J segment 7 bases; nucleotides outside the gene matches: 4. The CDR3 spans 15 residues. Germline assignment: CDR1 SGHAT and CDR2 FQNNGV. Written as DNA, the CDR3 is TGTGCCAGCAGCTTAGGGGACAGGGAGGACGGGGAGCTGTTTTTT. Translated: CASSLGDREDGELFF. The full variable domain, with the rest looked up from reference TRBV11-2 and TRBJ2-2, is EAGVAQSPRYKIIEKRQSVAFWCNPISGHATLYWYQQILGQGPKLLIQFQNNGVVDDSQLPKDRFSAERLKGVDSTLKIQPAKLEDSAVYLCASSLGDREDGELFFGEGSRLTVL.

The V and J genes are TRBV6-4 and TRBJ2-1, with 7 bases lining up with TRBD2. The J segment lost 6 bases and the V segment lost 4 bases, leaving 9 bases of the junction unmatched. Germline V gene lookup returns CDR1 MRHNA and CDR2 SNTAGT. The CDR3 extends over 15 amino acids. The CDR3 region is CASSVGVGGINEQFF. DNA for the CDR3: TGTGCCAGCAGTGTAGGCGTGGGGGGGATCAATGAGCAGTTCTTC.

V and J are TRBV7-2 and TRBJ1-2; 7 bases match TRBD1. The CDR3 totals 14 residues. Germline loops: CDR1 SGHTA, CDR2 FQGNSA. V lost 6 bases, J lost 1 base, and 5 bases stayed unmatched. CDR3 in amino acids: CASRSGQHNYGYTF. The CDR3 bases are TGTGCCAGCAGGTCGGGACAGCATAACTATGGCTACACCTTC.

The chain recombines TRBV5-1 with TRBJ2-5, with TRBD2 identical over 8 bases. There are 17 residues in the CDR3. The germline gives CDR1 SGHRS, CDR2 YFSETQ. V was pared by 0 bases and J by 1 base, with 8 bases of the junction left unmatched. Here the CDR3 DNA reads TGCGCCAGCAGCTTGGGTCTGGTGGCGGGGGGCCAAGAGACCCAGTACTTC. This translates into CASSLGLVAGGQETQYF.

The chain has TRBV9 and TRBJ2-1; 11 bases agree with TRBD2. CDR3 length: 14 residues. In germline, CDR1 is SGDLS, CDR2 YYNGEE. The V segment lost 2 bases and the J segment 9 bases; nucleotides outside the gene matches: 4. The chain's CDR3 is CASSVSGGAAEQFF. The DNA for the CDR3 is TGTGCCAGCAGCGTTAGCGGGGGGGCCGCTGAGCAGTTCTTC.

The CDR3 reads CASSLPGTRENTEAFF. The CDR3 coding sequence is TGTGCCAGCAGCTTACCCGGGACACGAGAGAACACTGAAGCTTTCTTT. The V and J genes are TRBV13 and TRBJ1-1, with D possibly matching TRBD1 (6 bases). Trimming took off 2 bases at V and 1 base at J, with 14 bases between the two ends. The germline V gene has CDR1 PRHDT and CDR2 FYEKMQ (reference sequence). This CDR3 has 16 residues.

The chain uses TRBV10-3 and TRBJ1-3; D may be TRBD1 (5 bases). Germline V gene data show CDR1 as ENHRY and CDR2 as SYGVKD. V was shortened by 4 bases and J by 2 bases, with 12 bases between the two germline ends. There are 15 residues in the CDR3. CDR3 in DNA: TGTGCCATCAGTGTTCAGGCAGGGCCTGGAAACACCATATATTTT. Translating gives CAISVQAGPGNTIYF.

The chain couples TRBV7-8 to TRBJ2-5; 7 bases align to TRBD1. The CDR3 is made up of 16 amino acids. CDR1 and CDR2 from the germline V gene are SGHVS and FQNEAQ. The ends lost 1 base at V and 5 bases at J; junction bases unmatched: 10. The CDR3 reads CASSLEATGKGETQYF. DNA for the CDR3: TGTGCCAGCAGCTTAGAGGCGACAGGGAAGGGTGAGACCCAGTACTTC.

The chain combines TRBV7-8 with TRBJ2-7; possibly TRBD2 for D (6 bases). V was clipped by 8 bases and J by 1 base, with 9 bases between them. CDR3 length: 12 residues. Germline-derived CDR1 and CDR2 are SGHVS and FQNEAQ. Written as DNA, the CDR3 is TGTGCCAGCGGGGACTCTTCCTACGAGCAGTACGTC. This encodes CASGDSSYEQYV.

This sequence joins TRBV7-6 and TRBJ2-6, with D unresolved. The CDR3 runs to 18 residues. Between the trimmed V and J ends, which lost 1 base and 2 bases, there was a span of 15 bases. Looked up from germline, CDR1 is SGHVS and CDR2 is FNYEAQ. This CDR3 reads CASSLEPSRVAGANVLTF. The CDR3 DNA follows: TGTGCCAGCAGCTTAGAACCCTCTCGCGTTGCTGGGGCCAACGTCCTGACTTTC. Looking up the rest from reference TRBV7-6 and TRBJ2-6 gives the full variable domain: GAGVSQSPRYKVTKRGQDVALRCDPISGHVSLYWYRQALGQGPEFLTYFNYEAQQDKSGLPNDRFSAERPEGSISTLTIQRTEQRDSAMYRCASSLEPSRVAGANVLTFGAGSRLTVL.

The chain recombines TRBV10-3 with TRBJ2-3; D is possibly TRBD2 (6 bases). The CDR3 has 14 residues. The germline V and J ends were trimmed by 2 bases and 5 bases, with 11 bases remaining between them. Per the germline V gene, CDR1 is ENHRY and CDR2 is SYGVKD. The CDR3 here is CAISEGRERDTQYF. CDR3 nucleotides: TGTGCCATCAGTGAGGGGCGGGAAAGAGATACGCAGTATTTT.

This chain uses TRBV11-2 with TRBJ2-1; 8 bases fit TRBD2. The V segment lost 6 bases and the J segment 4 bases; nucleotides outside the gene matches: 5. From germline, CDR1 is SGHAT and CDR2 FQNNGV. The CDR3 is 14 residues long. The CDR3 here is CASSGGGGYNEQFF. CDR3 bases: TGTGCCAGCAGTGGTGGCGGGGGGTACAATGAGCAGTTCTTC. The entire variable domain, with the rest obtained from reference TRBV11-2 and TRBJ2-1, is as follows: EAGVAQSPRYKIIEKRQSVAFWCNPISGHATLYWYQQILGQGPKLLIQFQNNGVVDDSQLPKDRFSAERLKGVDSTLKIQPAKLEDSAVYLCASSGGGGYNEQFFGPGTRLTVL.

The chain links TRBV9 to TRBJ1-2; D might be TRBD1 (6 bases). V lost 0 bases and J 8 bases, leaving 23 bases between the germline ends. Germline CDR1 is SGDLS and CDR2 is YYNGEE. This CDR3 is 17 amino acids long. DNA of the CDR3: TGTGCCAGCAGCGTAGGGGGACCTGGGGGCGGAGTTGGCGGCTACACCTTC. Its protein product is CASSVGGPGGGVGGYTF.